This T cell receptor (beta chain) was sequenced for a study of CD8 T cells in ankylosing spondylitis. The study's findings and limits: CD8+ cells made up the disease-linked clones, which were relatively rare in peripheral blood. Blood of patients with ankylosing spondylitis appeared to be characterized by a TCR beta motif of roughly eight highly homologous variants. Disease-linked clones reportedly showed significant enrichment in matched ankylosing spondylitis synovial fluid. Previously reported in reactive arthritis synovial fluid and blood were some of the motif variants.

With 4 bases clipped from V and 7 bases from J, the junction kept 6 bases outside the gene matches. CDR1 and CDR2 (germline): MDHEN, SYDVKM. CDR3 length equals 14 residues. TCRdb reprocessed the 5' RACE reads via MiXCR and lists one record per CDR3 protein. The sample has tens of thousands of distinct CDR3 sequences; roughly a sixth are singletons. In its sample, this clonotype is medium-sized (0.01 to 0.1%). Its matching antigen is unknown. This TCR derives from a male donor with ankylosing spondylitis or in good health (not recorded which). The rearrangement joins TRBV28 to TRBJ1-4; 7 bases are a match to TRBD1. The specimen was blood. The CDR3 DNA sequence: TGTGCCAGCAGTTCACAGGGGTTTCGTGAAAAACTGTTTTTT. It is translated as CASSSQGFREKLFF. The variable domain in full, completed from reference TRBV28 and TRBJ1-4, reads DVKVTQSSRYLVKRTGEKVFLECVQDMDHENMFWYRQDPGLGLRLIYFSYDVKMKEKGDIPEGYSVSREKKERFSLILESASTNQTSMYLCASSSQGFREKLFFGSGTQLSVL.